The entry below gives a single T cell receptor beta chain sequence along with its context. The data belong to a study of T cells in localized non-small cell lung cancer. Assay used: immunoSEQ multiplex PCR; TCRdb lists only in-frame clones, some missing. The sample has fewer than 30,000 clones, more than 85% seen once. V was cut by 0 bases and J by 5 bases, with 4 bases left in between. Germline V CDR1 and CDR2: SGHAT, FQNNGV. This CDR3 is 12 amino acids long. The receptor's source is a female donor aged 60 or older with stage II squamous cell lung carcinoma. Sequences were derived from peripheral blood, sampled before any cancer treatment. The chain recombines TRBV11-2 with TRBJ1-2, with D uncertain. The CDR3 DNA follows: TGTGCCAGCAGCTTAGAGGAATATGGCTACACCTTC. Translated: CASSLEEYGYTF.